The clone carrying this TCR beta chain was seen a few times. This sample stems from a study of human T cells and chemical hapten exposure. TCRdb reprocessed the RACE reads via MiXCR and lists one record per CDR3 protein. The profile covers 150,000 to 200,000 distinct CDR3 sequences, with around a quarter appearing a single time and about 2.1% taken by the ten largest. Described time point: patch test 3, about 24 weeks after DPC sensitization. The treatment here: therapeutic diphenylcyclopropenone sensitization with weekly scalp DPC. V was pared by 2 bases and J by 4 bases, with 12 bases between. The CDR3 totals 15 residues. Germline CDR1 SNHLY, CDR2 FYNNEI.

Sequenced here: whole blood, sampled in connection with sensitization to the hapten diphenylcyclopropenone (DPC). The genes are TRBV2 and TRBJ1-3; D gene ambiguous. The sequence derives from a woman under 30 with alopecia areata. Some clones in this sample may be carry-over from other donors' samples. CDR3 region: CASSETGVPGNTIYF. The CDR3 DNA is TGTGCCAGCAGTGAAACCGGGGTACCAGGAAACACCATATATTTT.